This T cell receptor (beta chain) derives from a study of OX40 agonist ivuxolimab in advanced cancers. In the study overall: Of the participants, over 30% had some prior anti-PD-1, anti-PD-L1 or anti-CTLA-4 therapy, which was allowed. Three dose-escalation patients had partial responses: one with hepatocellular carcinoma and two with cutaneous melanoma.

Measured with immunoSEQ multiplex PCR; TCRdb has only the in-frame clones, and not every one. The sample gives about 73,000 clones, 65% to 90% of which show up once; around 0.7% is in the top ten. V was clipped by 3 bases and J by 3 bases, with 8 bases between them. The germline CDR1 and CDR2 sequences are MNHEY and SMNVEV (reference sequence). The CDR3 totals 13 residues. Specimen: CD4+ or CD8+ T cells sorted from blood, collected in a trial of the OX40 agonist ivuxolimab. This clonotype was obtained from an adult with an advanced solid tumor such as melanoma, head and neck, liver or kidney cancer. The chain is built from TRBV27 and TRBJ2-5; D is undetermined. As DNA, the CDR3 is TGTGCCAGCAGTTTTCGCAGAGAAGAGACCCAGTACTTC. It codes for CASSFRREETQYF.